The 14 T cell receptor beta chains below were found in one sample sequenced in a study of T cell clonality in common variable immunodeficiency. TCRdb keeps only in-frame clones here, not all; method: immunoSEQ multiplex PCR. The data show over 45,000 clones, with none appearing a single time. The specimen sequenced was peripheral blood mononuclear cells. These receptors all stem from a person aged 18 to 75 in good health.

This clone was seen at least ten times. The read ends 3 residues before the CDR3 terminus; that terminus is restored from the germline J gene. The J gene is TRBJ2-3, the V gene TRBV23-1; 9 bases fit TRBD1. TRBV23-1 is flagged as an ORF with uncertain function. The CDR3 consists of 12 residues. CDR3: CASSPGTGSQYF. The CDR3 bases that were read are TGCGCCAGCAGTCCGGGGACAGGGTCG.

In the case of this clone: The DNA ends 3 residues before the CDR3 does, and the rest of the CDR3 is filled in from the germline J gene. The chain is built from TRBV6-2 or TRBV6-3 and TRBJ1-2; no definite D call. The CDR3 length is 15 residues. CDR1 and CDR2 from the germline V gene are MNHEY and SVGEGT. The covered CDR3 bases are TGTGCCAGCAGTTACTCGGCCAGGTCGGCCTACGAC. As protein: CASSYSARSAYD. The whole CDR3 is CASSYSARSAYDYTF.

This clone was observed a handful of times. The observed sequence ends 3 residues before the CDR3 terminus, with the missing tail filled in from the germline J gene. This chain connects TRBV7-9 to TRBJ1-2, with a weak D call TRBD1 (6 bases). Germline CDR1 and CDR2: SEHNR and FQNEAQ (reference sequence). This CDR3 comprises 13 residues. The CDR3 DNA, read in part, is TGTGCCAGCAGCTTATTGGACAGACGGGGC. This gives the protein CASSLLDRRG. The CDR3, in full, reads CASSLLDRRGYTF.

This clone occurred many times. The read is 3 residues too short to cover the CDR3 end, so that end is filled in from the germline J gene. The chain links TRBV24-1 to TRBJ1-2, with D tentatively TRBD1 (6 bases). The CDR3 loop spans 14 amino acids. The germline CDR1 and CDR2 sequences are KGHDR and SFDVKD. The V end lost 5 bases, the J end lost 6 bases, and 15 bases lay between the germline ends. Incomplete CDR3 DNA: TGTGCCACCAGTGGGGCAGGGGCGTCAGATGGC. It is translated as CATSGAGASDG. The CDR3 reads in full as CATSGAGASDGYTF.

A word on this clone: The CDR3 end falls 3 residues outside the read, so it is completed with the germline J gene. The chain employs TRBV2 and TRBJ2-2; D is unresolved. The germline gives CDR1 SNHLY, CDR2 FYNNEI. This CDR3 contains 11 residues. CDR3 sequence: CASSVETKLFF. Partial CDR3 DNA: TGTGCCAGCAGTGTAGAGACAAAG.

This clone came up many times. With the read ending 3 residues before the CDR3 end, the germline J gene is used to fill in that end. The chain uses TRBV9 and TRBJ2-2; TRBD2 agrees at 11 bases. Germline values: CDR1 SGDLS, CDR2 YYNGEE. V was pared by 2 bases and J by 6 bases, with 9 bases of the junction left unmatched. CDR3 length equals 17 residues. The CDR3 DNA, read in part, is TGTGCCAGCAGCGTTGATAGCGGGGGGGCCGCGGCCGGGGAG. Residues: CASSVDSGGAAAGE. In full, the CDR3 reads CASSVDSGGAAAGELFF.

This clone was detected many times. The read ends 3 residues before the CDR3 terminus; that terminus is restored from the germline J gene. The rearrangement links TRBV19 to TRBJ2-1; possible D gene TRBD1, 6 bases. Trimming removed 5 bases from V and 6 bases from J, with 11 bases in between. The germline V gene has CDR1 LNHDA and CDR2 SQIVND (reference sequence). The CDR3 runs to 13 residues. CDR3 sequence: CASSFGTINEQFF. CDR3 DNA, as far as it was read: TGTGCCAGTAGTTTCGGGACAATCAATGAG.

This clone was seen many times. With the read ending 3 residues before the CDR3 end, the germline J gene is used to fill in that end. The J gene is TRBJ1-6, the V gene TRBV7-9, with D possibly TRBD1 on 6 matching bases. The ends were cut back, 5 bases at V and 4 bases at J, with 9 bases in the middle. Germline CDR1 and CDR2: SEHNR and FQNEAQ (reference sequence). This CDR3 comprises 14 residues. The CDR3 sequence: CASSHGQYNSPLHF. The part of the CDR3 DNA that was read is TGTGCCAGCAGCCATGGACAGTATAATTCACCC.

This clone was counted only a few times. Read coverage stops 3 residues before the CDR3 terminus; the germline J gene supplies the remainder. This chain links TRBV6-1 with TRBJ1-2; TRBD1 might be the D (5 bases). The CDR3 consists of 12 residues. Per germline, CDR1 MNHNS and CDR2 SASEGT. CDR3 loop: CASSEGGDGYTF. Incomplete CDR3 DNA: TGTGCCAGCAGTGAAGGGGGGGACGGC.

This clone showed up many times. The sequenced fragment ends 3 residues before the CDR3 boundary, so the rest is inferred from the germline J gene. The V gene is TRBV5-8, the J gene TRBJ1-3; D perhaps matches TRBD1 (6 bases). Germline V gene lookup returns CDR1 SGHTS and CDR2 YDEGEE. The CDR3 is 15 residues long. V gave up 0 bases and J gave up 1 base, with 8 bases separating them. The CDR3 sequence is CASSLDRESGNTIYF. CDR3 DNA, as far as it was read: TGTGCCAGCAGCTTGGACAGGGAATCTGGAAACACC.

A few counts support this clone. The read gets to within 3 residues of the CDR3 end, and the germline J gene fills in the rest. This chain connects TRBV7-9 to TRBJ2-7; D may be TRBD1 or TRBD2 (5 bases each). Deletions cut 5 bases from V and 4 bases from J, with 15 bases between. The CDR3 contains 14 residues. Per the germline V gene, CDR1 is SEHNR and CDR2 is FQNEAQ (reference sequence). CDR3 region: CASSPLEGQYEQYF. The sequenced CDR3 bases are TGTGCCAGCAGCCCCCTCGAGGGGCAGTACGAG.

About this clone: Sequencing ends 3 residues short of the CDR3 end; the germline J gene provides the rest. The chain couples TRBV6-2 or TRBV6-3 to TRBJ1-2; D perhaps matches TRBD1 (5 bases). Germline CDR1 is MNHEY and CDR2 is SVGEGT. The CDR3 runs to 16 residues. CDR3 in amino acids: CASSPRLAGGNNDYTF. Partial CDR3 DNA: TGTGCCAGCAGTCCACGACTAGCGGGGGGGAACAATGAC.

The sequenced CDR3 bases are TGTGCCAGCAGGGCGAGGGCTAGCGGGAGCGTTCACGAG. Translating gives CASRARASGSVHE. The full CDR3 sequence reads CASRARASGSVHEQYF. V is TRBV2 and J is TRBJ2-7; 10 bases line up with TRBD2. The read ends 3 residues shy of where the CDR3 ends; the end is completed using the germline J gene. With 6 bases clipped from V and 5 bases from J, the junction kept 13 bases outside the gene matches. Looked up from germline, CDR1 is SNHLY and CDR2 is FYNNEI. CDR3 length equals 16 residues.

This clone was detected only a few times. The read stops 3 residues short of the end of the CDR3; the missing end is completed from the germline J gene. The chain carries TRBV16 and TRBJ2-7, with a possible D match to TRBD2 (6 bases). There are 14 residues in the CDR3. Per the germline V gene, CDR1 is KGHSY and CDR2 is FQNENV. V was shortened by 0 bases and J by 5 bases, with 11 bases between the two germline ends. CDR3 bases read: TGTGCCAGCAGCCAATCCGCAGGAGGGGACGAG. Protein sequence: CASSQSAGGDE. The whole CDR3 reads CASSQSAGGDEQYF.